This TCR beta chain originates from a study of T cells after yellow fever vaccination. Broader study findings: A small proportion of clonotypes was detected in both the CD4 and CD8 compartments. Re-detected after boosting: most primary clones, about 96% of CD4 and about 85% of CD8.

They built TCR cDNA with 5'RACE template switching, a step that put in a universal primer site and UMIs. TCRdb itself ran the 5' RACE reads through MiXCR, one entry per CDR3 protein. The sample consists of 350,000 to 550,000 distinct CDR3 sequences, approximately 19% of them appearing once. As for this clonotype: The antigen remains unidentified.

The CDR3 is made up of 17 amino acids. The ends lost 0 bases at V and 8 bases at J; junction bases unmatched: 12. CDR1 is DFQATT and CDR2 is SNEGSKA in the germline V gene (reference sequence). This clonotype was sampled from a man aged 18 to 30 who received the YFV17D yellow fever vaccine. The material sequenced was PBMCs, taken before the yellow fever booster vaccination. V is TRBV20-1 and J is TRBJ1-6; 8 bases match TRBD1. CDR3 DNA sequence: TGCAGTGCTAGAGAAGGGGTAACAGGGGGTTCGGATTCACCCCTCCACTTT. Protein sequence: CSAREGVTGGSDSPLHF.